These 7 T cell receptor beta chains came from one sample sequenced in a study of cytomegalovirus exposure and HLA in healthy donors. The PCR was carried out with 60 Vbeta primers and 13 Jbeta primers. Clones were read by immunoSEQ multiplex PCR, and TCRdb kept only the in-frame ones, dropping some. The sample has roughly 160,000 clones, around 80% seen once. Sequencing was performed on PBMCs. The receptor source for this set is a woman in her thirties in good health and CMV-seropositive.

The V and J genes are TRBV5-4 and TRBJ1-2; 8 positions match TRBD1. This CDR3 contains 16 residues. The V gene's germline CDR1 is SGHNT and CDR2 YYREEE (reference sequence). Trimming took 5 bases from V and 4 from J; bases not matched to a gene: 13. In DNA form, the CDR3 reads TGTGCCAGCAGTCATGGTACAGGGGGAACTTTCTATGGCTACACCTTC. Encoded protein: CASSHGTGGTFYGYTF. Full variable domain (remainder filled in from reference TRBV5-4 and TRBJ1-2): ETGVTQSPTHLIKTRGQQVTLRCSSQSGHNTVSWYQQALGQGPQFIFQYYREEENGRGNFPPRFSGLQFPNYSSELNVNALELDDSALYLCASSHGTGGTFYGYTFGSGTRLTVV.

The chain links TRBV9 to TRBJ2-3; 10 nucleotides align to TRBD2. Germline V gene sequence: CDR1 SGDLS, CDR2 YYNGEE. This CDR3 region has 16 residues. V gave up 4 bases and J gave up 2 bases; unmatched junction bases: 7. As DNA, the CDR3 is TGTGCCAGCAGCCCTAGAAGCGGGGGGGTCACAGATACGCAGTATTTT. It encodes CASSPRSGGVTDTQYF.

On this clone: Because the CDR3's place on the DNA is in doubt, the DNA is left out and the CDR3 is given as listed by TCRdb. The V call is TRBV9, the J call TRBJ1-2; the table names TRBD1, a call not compared with the DNA. Per the germline V gene, CDR1 is SGDLS and CDR2 is YYNGEE. 15 amino acids form the CDR3, both terminal residues included. The CDR3 is CASSVGQGAQGVNTF.

The CDR3 is CASSRIQGADQPQHF. The DNA for the CDR3 is TGCGCCAGCAGCCGAATACAGGGGGCAGATCAGCCCCAGCATTTT. J is TRBJ1-5 and V is TRBV4-3, with TRBD1 matching 9 bases. The CDR3 is 15 amino acids. CDR1 and CDR2 (germline): LGHNA, YSLEER. With 4 bases clipped from V and 5 bases from J, the junction kept 6 bases outside the gene matches.

The chain employs TRBV6-1 and TRBJ1-2, with 9 positions matching TRBD1. The CDR3 covers 14 residues. CDR1 and CDR2 from the germline V gene are MNHNS and SASEGT. V shed 7 bases, J shed 0 bases, and the junction held 3 bases outside the gene matches. The CDR3 loop reads CASNRQGANYGYTF. The CDR3 bases are TGTGCCAGCAATAGACAGGGGGCTAACTATGGCTACACCTTC.

V is TRBV7-3 and J is TRBJ2-6, with D unresolved. V lost 1 base and J lost 2, with 6 bases in between. This CDR3 spans 15 amino acids. The germline V gene encodes CDR1 SGHTA and CDR2 FQGTGA. The CDR3 coding sequence is TGTGCCAGCAGCTTAAACGCGGCTGGGGCCAACGTCCTGACTTTC. Residues: CASSLNAAGANVLTF.

This chain connects TRBV7-2 to TRBJ1-3, with 8 bases aligning to TRBD1. The germline CDR1 and CDR2 sequences are SGHTA and FQGNSA. The CDR3 extends over 14 amino acids. The V gene end was trimmed by 5 bases and the J gene end by 2 bases; junction bases not matched to a gene: 2. CDR3 sequence: CASSLTGAGNTIYF. The CDR3 DNA reads TGTGCCAGCAGCCTGACAGGGGCTGGAAACACCATATATTTT.